These T cell receptor beta chains were read from a single sample in a study of blood T cells in healthy people across ages. Each CDR3 protein is one row after TCRdb ran MiXCR on the 5' RACE reads. The table includes approximately 830,000 distinct CDR3 sequences, about 59% detected once. The sample was blood. The receptors were gathered from a man aged 25-45 years in good health. Both conserved end residues are part of each CDR3. Fields, in order: D gene, V gene, J gene, clone size, CDR3 protein, CDR3 DNA. The D gene is left open where the match is weak. Size is stated for part of the rows, as once, few or many counts, or as a class when the clone is expanded.

d_call: TRBD1; v_call: TRBV28; j_call: TRBJ2-7; clone_size: .; cdr3_aa: CASSLYRGRDRGEQYF; cdr3_nt: TGTGCCAGCAGTTTATACAGGGGGCGCGATAGAGGCGAGCAGTACTTC
d_call: TRBD1; v_call: TRBV10-3; j_call: TRBJ2-5; clone_size: .; cdr3_aa: CAISALDRGFQETQYF; cdr3_nt: TGTGCCATCAGTGCCTTGGACAGGGGTTTTCAAGAGACCCAGTACTTC
d_call: .; v_call: TRBV6-6; j_call: TRBJ2-5; clone_size: few; cdr3_aa: CASRIAGLQETQYF; cdr3_nt: TGTGCCAGCAGAATTGCAGGGTTGCAAGAGACCCAGTACTTC
d_call: .; v_call: TRBV29-1; j_call: TRBJ1-2; clone_size: .; cdr3_aa: CSVGLEANYGYTF; cdr3_nt: TGCAGCGTTGGGCTAGAAGCTAACTATGGCTACACCTTC
d_call: .; v_call: TRBV20-1; j_call: TRBJ2-5; clone_size: .; cdr3_aa: CSAPRRVTQYF; cdr3_nt: TGCAGTGCACCACGTCGGGTGACCCAGTACTTC
d_call: .; v_call: TRBV29-1; j_call: TRBJ2-5; clone_size: few; cdr3_aa: CSVEDRDWAQETQYF; cdr3_nt: TGCAGCGTTGAAGATCGGGACTGGGCGCAAGAGACCCAGTACTTC
d_call: TRBD2; v_call: TRBV15; j_call: TRBJ2-1; clone_size: many; cdr3_aa: CATSREYPGLAGWYEQFF; cdr3_nt: TGTGCCACCAGCAGAGAATACCCCGGGCTAGCGGGGTGGTATGAGCAGTTCTTC
d_call: .; v_call: TRBV6-5; j_call: TRBJ2-7; clone_size: .; cdr3_aa: CASSYGQEPYEQYF; cdr3_nt: TGTGCCAGCAGTTACGGGCAGGAACCTTACGAGCAGTACTTC
d_call: TRBD1; v_call: TRBV20-1; j_call: TRBJ2-3; clone_size: few; cdr3_aa: CSGLGDRGSDTQYF; cdr3_nt: TGCAGTGGGCTTGGGGACAGGGGGTCAGATACGCAGTATTTT
d_call: TRBD2; v_call: TRBV4-2; j_call: TRBJ2-5; clone_size: .; cdr3_aa: CASSQLLAGGQETQYF; cdr3_nt: TGTGCCAGCAGCCAACTACTAGCGGGGGGACAAGAGACCCAGTACTTC
d_call: TRBD1; v_call: TRBV4-3; j_call: TRBJ1-4; clone_size: .; cdr3_aa: CASTQEGQGYEKLFF; cdr3_nt: TGCGCCAGCACCCAAGAAGGACAGGGGTATGAAAAACTGTTTTTT
d_call: .; v_call: TRBV9; j_call: TRBJ2-3; clone_size: few; cdr3_aa: CASSARFTDTQYF; cdr3_nt: TGTGCCAGCAGCGCCCGATTCACAGATACGCAGTATTTT
d_call: .; v_call: TRBV20-1; j_call: TRBJ2-5; clone_size: .; cdr3_aa: CSARGLAGTGETQYF; cdr3_nt: TGCAGTGCTAGAGGGCTAGCGGGGACAGGAGAGACCCAGTACTTC
d_call: .; v_call: TRBV4-3; j_call: TRBJ2-7; clone_size: .; cdr3_aa: CASSQGPQVYEQYF; cdr3_nt: TGCGCCAGCAGCCAAGGCCCACAGGTATACGAGCAGTACTTC
d_call: .; v_call: TRBV6-2/TRBV6-3; j_call: TRBJ1-2; clone_size: .; cdr3_aa: CASSSRGRIYGYTF; cdr3_nt: TGTGCCAGCAGTTCCAGGGGAAGGATCTATGGCTACACCTTC
d_call: .; v_call: TRBV30; j_call: TRBJ2-1; clone_size: once; cdr3_aa: CAWSRSARADYNEQFF; cdr3_nt: TGTGCCTGGAGTCGTAGTGCCAGGGCAGACTACAATGAGCAGTTCTTC
d_call: .; v_call: TRBV10-3; j_call: TRBJ1-2; clone_size: .; cdr3_aa: CAISEVKGNYGYTF; cdr3_nt: TGTGCCATCAGTGAGGTGAAGGGCAACTATGGCTACACCTTC
d_call: .; v_call: TRBV10-3; j_call: TRBJ2-1; clone_size: few; cdr3_aa: CAISDKAVETYNEQFF; cdr3_nt: TGTGCCATCAGTGATAAGGCAGTAGAAACCTACAATGAGCAGTTCTTC
d_call: .; v_call: TRBV12-3/TRBV12-4; j_call: TRBJ2-1; clone_size: few; cdr3_aa: CASKRLAWFGEQFF; cdr3_nt: TGTGCCAGCAAGAGGCTAGCCTGGTTTGGTGAGCAGTTCTTC
d_call: .; v_call: TRBV15; j_call: TRBJ2-1; clone_size: few; cdr3_aa: CATSRDSGDQFF; cdr3_nt: TGTGCCACCAGCAGAGATTCGGGGGACCAGTTCTTC
d_call: .; v_call: TRBV27; j_call: TRBJ1-2; clone_size: .; cdr3_aa: CASSLMGGGNYGYTF; cdr3_nt: TGTGCCAGCAGTTTAATGGGGGGGGGTAACTATGGCTACACCTTC
d_call: .; v_call: TRBV19; j_call: TRBJ2-1; clone_size: .; cdr3_aa: CASKRSTSSYNEQFF; cdr3_nt: TGTGCCAGTAAACGGTCCACGAGCTCCTACAATGAGCAGTTCTTC
d_call: .; v_call: TRBV12-3/TRBV12-4; j_call: TRBJ1-2; clone_size: .; cdr3_aa: CASSPQKGYTF; cdr3_nt: TGTGCCAGCAGTCCGCAGAAGGGCTACACCTTC
d_call: .; v_call: TRBV6-1; j_call: TRBJ2-5; clone_size: .; cdr3_aa: CASSPTRYLTTKETQYF; cdr3_nt: TGTGCCAGCAGTCCGACCCGCTACCTTACGACGAAAGAGACCCAGTACTTC
d_call: TRBD1; v_call: TRBV6-5; j_call: TRBJ2-3; clone_size: .; cdr3_aa: CASSYAGTGSNTQYF; cdr3_nt: TGTGCCAGCAGTTACGCGGGGACAGGCTCAAATACGCAGTATTTT
d_call: TRBD2; v_call: TRBV6-5; j_call: TRBJ2-7; clone_size: .; cdr3_aa: CASSYSASGGRAYEQYF; cdr3_nt: TGTGCCAGCAGTTACTCTGCTAGCGGGGGGAGGGCCTACGAGCAGTACTTC
d_call: .; v_call: TRBV21-1; j_call: TRBJ2-1; clone_size: .; cdr3_aa: CASSLLPGPNEQFF; cdr3_nt: TGTGCCAGCAGCCTCCTCCCGGGACCCAATGAGCAGTTCTTC
d_call: .; v_call: TRBV29-1; j_call: TRBJ2-7; clone_size: few; cdr3_aa: CSVEIVDEQYF; cdr3_nt: TGCAGCGTTGAGATAGTAGACGAGCAGTACTTC
d_call: TRBD1; v_call: TRBV9; j_call: TRBJ1-2; clone_size: .; cdr3_aa: CANSITGQGAYGYTF; cdr3_nt: TGTGCCAACAGCATAACTGGACAGGGGGCATATGGCTACACCTTC
d_call: .; v_call: TRBV4-2; j_call: TRBJ2-2; clone_size: .; cdr3_aa: CASSRGEDYTGELFF; cdr3_nt: TGTGCCAGCAGCCGCGGGGAAGATTACACCGGGGAGCTGTTTTTT
d_call: .; v_call: TRBV27; j_call: TRBJ2-1; clone_size: .; cdr3_aa: CASSLRPTDEQFF; cdr3_nt: TGTGCCAGCAGTCTACGCCCTACGGATGAGCAGTTCTTC
d_call: TRBD2; v_call: TRBV20-1; j_call: TRBJ2-3; clone_size: many; cdr3_aa: CSARGGLAGGRIADTQYF; cdr3_nt: TGCAGTGCTAGAGGGGGACTAGCGGGGGGGCGGATTGCAGATACGCAGTATTTT
d_call: .; v_call: TRBV12-3/TRBV12-4; j_call: TRBJ2-4; clone_size: many; cdr3_aa: CASNYDSYKNIQYF; cdr3_nt: TGTGCCAGCAATTACGACAGTTACAAAAACATTCAGTACTTC
d_call: .; v_call: TRBV10-3; j_call: TRBJ2-3; clone_size: .; cdr3_aa: CAIRNTDTQYF; cdr3_nt: TGTGCCATCAGGAACACAGATACGCAGTATTTT
d_call: TRBD1; v_call: TRBV28; j_call: TRBJ2-7; clone_size: once; cdr3_aa: CASSSLDRDYYEQYF; cdr3_nt: TGTGCCAGCAGTTCACTAGACAGGGATTACTACGAGCAGTACTTC
d_call: TRBD1; v_call: TRBV10-3; j_call: TRBJ2-7; clone_size: .; cdr3_aa: CAISEGTGTHEQYF; cdr3_nt: TGTGCCATCAGTGAAGGGACAGGGACCCACGAGCAGTACTTC
d_call: .; v_call: TRBV30; j_call: TRBJ1-4; clone_size: .; cdr3_aa: CAWSQGLSEKLFF; cdr3_nt: TGTGCCTGGAGTCAAGGGTTAAGCGAAAAACTGTTTTTT